The TCR beta chain under discussion was sequenced for a study of shared clonotypes between healthy human individuals. The V gene lost 5 bases and the J gene lost 5 bases, with 13 bases spanning the gap. Germline lookup yields CDR1 SGHRS and CDR2 YFSETQ. This CDR3 spans 13 amino acids. General study results and limits: The sole specimen, blood, was sampled, and tissue repertoires likely differ. Compared with clonotypes that all four donors shared, non-shared clonotypes had lower generation probabilities. Represented diversity, genetic and exposure-history alike, was limited by few donors.

With regard to this clone: Its antigen is unidentified.

As processed by the authors: ImmunoSEQ sequences covered only the junction and lacked quality scores; filtering therefore differed. The assay was immunoSEQ multiplex PCR, and TCRdb's table has in-frame clones only and misses some. That table is the source of V, J and clone size, and D and trimming were worked out from the DNA. The sample lists some 2.3 million clones; 93% were seen once. Sequencing was carried out using naive CD4+ T cells from PBMCs. Subset meaning: CD45RA+ positively selected. This TCR was recovered from a man younger than 35 in good health. Some clones in this sample may be carry-over from other donors' samples. V and J are TRBV5-1 and TRBJ1-1; perhaps TRBD1 as D (6 bases). CDR3 DNA: TGCGCCAGCAGAAAACAGGGATGGACTGAAGCTTTCTTT. It specifies CASRKQGWTEAFF.